This T cell receptor beta chain is drawn from a study of blood T cell repertoires in COVID-19. About the research overall: PBMCs, B-cell-depleted T cells, or T cells were the source of the cDNA or gDNA that made up the material.

The CDR3 totals 14 residues. Germline assignment: CDR1 SGDLS and CDR2 YYNGEE. The junction had 8 bases not matched to a gene; V was cut back by 4 bases and J by 6 bases. The sample holds a few counts of this clone. The table came from immunoSEQ multiplex PCR; TCRdb's copy has only in-frame clones and leaves some out. The sample consists of just over 300,000 clones, roughly 90% of them appearing once. V is TRBV9 and J is TRBJ1-1; 8 bases agree with TRBD1. This TCR came from a woman between 35 and 50 years old who had recovered from COVID-19. What was sequenced was PBMCs or T cells enriched from blood (not recorded which). CDR3 nucleotide sequence: TGTGCCAGCAGCCATTCAGGGGGCGTCGCTGAAGCTTTCTTT. Protein: CASSHSGGVAEAFF.